A single sample is the source of the 8 T cell receptor beta chains below, sequenced in a study of immune cell composition in non-small cell lung cancer. Here immunoSEQ multiplex PCR was the method, and the copy in TCRdb shows in-frame clones only, minus some. The sample shows about 10,000 clones, approximately 70% of them seen only once. Sequenced material: lung tumor tissue. The receptors shown here come from a human donor with non-small cell lung cancer.

V is TRBV19 and J is TRBJ1-5; 9 bases fit TRBD1. In germline, CDR1 is LNHDA, CDR2 SQIVND (reference sequence). V shed 1 base, J shed 2 bases, and the junction held 12 bases outside the gene matches. This CDR3 spans 19 amino acids. DNA for the CDR3: TGTGCCAGTAGTATAGGGCCGGGACAGGGTTATGGCGGCAATCAGCCCCAGCATTTT. Amino acid sequence: CASSIGPGQGYGGNQPQHF.

The genes are TRBV2 and TRBJ2-1, with 7 bases fitting TRBD2. The trim removed 6 bases at V and 2 bases at J, leaving 7 bases unmatched. The CDR3 has 15 amino acids. Germline-derived CDR1 and CDR2 are SNHLY and FYNNEI. CDR3 DNA sequence: TGTGCCAGCAGGGGAGGGGCGGGGACCTACAATGAGCAGTTCTTC. It codes for CASRGGAGTYNEQFF.

The V and J genes are TRBV27 and TRBJ2-1; 8 bases map to TRBD1. From germline, CDR1 is MNHEY and CDR2 SMNVEV (reference sequence). The CDR3 spans 16 residues. Trimming removed 6 bases from V and 8 bases from J; junction bases left unmatched: 15. For the CDR3, the DNA is TGTGCCAGCAGCCCAAGTGGCAGGGGGCGCATCCATGAGCAGTTCTTC. It is translated as CASSPSGRGRIHEQFF.

J is TRBJ2-7 and V is TRBV4-2, with D possibly called TRBD1 or TRBD2 (6 bases each). V was trimmed by 1 base and J by 0 bases, leaving 13 bases between them. This CDR3 is 16 amino acids long. CDR1 and CDR2 (germline): LGHNA, YNFKEQ. This CDR3 is CASSQGKGGNSYEQYF. The CDR3 DNA sequence: TGTGCCAGCAGCCAAGGCAAAGGGGGGAACTCCTACGAGCAGTACTTC.

This chain links TRBV28 with TRBJ1-1; D remains unclear. Germline V gene sequence: CDR1 MDHEN, CDR2 SYDVKM. This CDR3 is 16 amino acids long. V was clipped by 4 bases and J by 0 bases, with 15 bases between them. The CDR3 spells CASSSNSDNMNTEAFF. The CDR3 coding sequence is TGTGCCAGCAGTTCAAACAGCGACAACATGAACACTGAAGCTTTCTTT.

The table lists this clone with a few counts. The chain joins TRBV9 to TRBJ1-1, with a tentative D call TRBD1 (5 bases). The CDR3 is 15 amino acids. The V and J ends lost 0 bases and 4 bases respectively, with 13 bases between them. Germline V gene sequence: CDR1 SGDLS, CDR2 YYNGEE. CDR3 amino acids: CASSVAGGWGTEAFF. The CDR3 region has the DNA TGTGCCAGCAGCGTAGCCGGGGGTTGGGGCACTGAAGCTTTCTTT. Supplemented by reference TRBV9 and TRBJ1-1, the full variable domain reads DSGVTQTPKHLITATGQRVTLRCSPRSGDLSVYWYQQSLDQGLQFLIQYYNGEERAKGNILERFSAQQFPDLHSELNLSSLELGDSALYFCASSVAGGWGTEAFFGQGTRLTVV.

CDR3 coding DNA: TGTGCCAGCGGGCTGGGAGGGCAGGGGAGCAACTATGGCTACACCTTC. Its protein is CASGLGGQGSNYGYTF. The chain employs TRBV5-4 and TRBJ1-2, with a tentative D call TRBD1 (6 bases). The CDR3 extends over 16 amino acids. Germline lookup yields CDR1 SGHNT and CDR2 YYREEE (reference sequence). V lost 7 bases, J lost 2 bases, and 21 bases lay in between. The full variable domain, completed using reference TRBV5-4 and TRBJ1-2, is ETGVTQSPTHLIKTRGQQVTLRCSSQSGHNTVSWYQQALGQGPQFIFQYYREEENGRGNFPPRFSGLQFPNYSSELNVNALELDDSALYLCASGLGGQGSNYGYTFGSGTRLTVV.

The genes are TRBV11-3 and TRBJ1-1, with 8 nucleotides matching TRBD1. Germline values: CDR1 SGHNT, CDR2 YENEEA. The CDR3 contains 16 residues. V lost 2 bases and J lost 4; bases outside the gene matches: 9. The chain's CDR3 is CASSLSRTGWVTEAFF. Written as DNA, the CDR3 is TGTGCCAGCAGCTTATCCCGGACAGGGTGGGTCACTGAAGCTTTCTTT.